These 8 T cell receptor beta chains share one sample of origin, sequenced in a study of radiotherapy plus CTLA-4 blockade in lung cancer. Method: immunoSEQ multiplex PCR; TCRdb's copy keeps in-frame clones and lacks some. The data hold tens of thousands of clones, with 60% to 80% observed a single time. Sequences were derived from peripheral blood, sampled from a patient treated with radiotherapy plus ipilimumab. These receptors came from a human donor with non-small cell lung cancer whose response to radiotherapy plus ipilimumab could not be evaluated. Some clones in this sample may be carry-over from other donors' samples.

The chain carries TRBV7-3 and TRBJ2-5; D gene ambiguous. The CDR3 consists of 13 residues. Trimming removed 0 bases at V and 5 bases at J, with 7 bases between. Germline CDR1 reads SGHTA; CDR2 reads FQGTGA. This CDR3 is CASSLTFEETQYF. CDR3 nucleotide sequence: TGTGCCAGCAGCTTAACGTTCGAGGAGACCCAGTACTTC.

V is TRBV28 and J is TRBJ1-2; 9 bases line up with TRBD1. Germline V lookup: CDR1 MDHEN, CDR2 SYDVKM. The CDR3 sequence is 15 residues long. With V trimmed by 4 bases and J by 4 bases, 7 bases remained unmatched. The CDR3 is CASSSTGGSFYGYTF. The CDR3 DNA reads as TGTGCCAGCAGTTCAACAGGGGGCTCTTTCTATGGCTACACCTTC.

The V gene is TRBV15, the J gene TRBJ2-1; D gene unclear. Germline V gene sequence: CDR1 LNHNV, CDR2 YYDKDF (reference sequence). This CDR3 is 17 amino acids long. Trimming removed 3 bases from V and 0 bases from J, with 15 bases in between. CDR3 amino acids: CATSSLDRVSSYNEQFF. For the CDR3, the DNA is TGTGCCACCAGCAGCCTAGACCGGGTAAGCTCCTACAATGAGCAGTTCTTC.

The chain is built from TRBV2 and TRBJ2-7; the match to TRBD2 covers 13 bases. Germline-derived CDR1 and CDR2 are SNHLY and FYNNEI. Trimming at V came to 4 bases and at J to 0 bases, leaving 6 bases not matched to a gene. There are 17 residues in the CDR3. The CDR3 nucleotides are TGTGCCAGCAGTGGGGGACTAGCGGGATACGACTCCTACGAGCAGTACTTC. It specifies CASSGGLAGYDSYEQYF.

CDR3 residues: CASSPGHGVSPYYGYTF. For the CDR3, the DNA is TGTGCCAGCAGTCCCGGACACGGCGTCTCTCCGTACTATGGCTACACCTTC. This chain connects TRBV27 to TRBJ1-2; TRBD1 might be the D (5 bases). Trimming took 5 bases from V and 3 from J, leaving 22 bases between them. This CDR3 is 17 amino acids long. Germline assignment: CDR1 MNHEY and CDR2 SMNVEV (reference sequence).

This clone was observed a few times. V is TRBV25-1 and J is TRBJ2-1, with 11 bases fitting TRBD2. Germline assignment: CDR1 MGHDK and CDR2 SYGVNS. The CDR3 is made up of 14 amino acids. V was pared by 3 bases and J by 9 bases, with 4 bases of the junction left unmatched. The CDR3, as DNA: TGTGCCAGCAGTGAGACTCTAGCGGGGGGTGAGCAGTTCTTC. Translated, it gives CASSETLAGGEQFF. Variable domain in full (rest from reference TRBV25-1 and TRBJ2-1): EADIYQTPRYLVIGTGKKITLECSQTMGHDKMYWYQQDPGMELHLIHYSYGVNSTEKGDLSSESTVSRIRTEHFPLTLESARPSHTSQYLCASSETLAGGEQFFGPGTRLTVL.

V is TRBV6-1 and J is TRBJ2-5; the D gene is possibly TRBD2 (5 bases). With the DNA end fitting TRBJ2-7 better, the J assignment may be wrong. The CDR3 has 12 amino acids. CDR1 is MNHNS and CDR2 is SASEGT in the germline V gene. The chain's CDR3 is CASRDFSSEQYF. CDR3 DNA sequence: TGTGCCAGCAGGGACTTTTCTAGCGAGCAGTACTTC.

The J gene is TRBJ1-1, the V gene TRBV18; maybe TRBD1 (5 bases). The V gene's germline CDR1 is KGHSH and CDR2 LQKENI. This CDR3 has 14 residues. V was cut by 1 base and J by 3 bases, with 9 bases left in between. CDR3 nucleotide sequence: TGTGCCAGCTCACCACGCGGGGGGGACACTGAAGCTTTCTTT. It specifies CASSPRGGDTEAFF.